This entry concerns a single T cell receptor (beta chain). The antigen is undetermined. The data stem from a study of cytomegalovirus exposure and HLA in healthy donors. Whole-study findings and limits: Relative to equally common others, HLA-associated TCR beta chains showed greater clonal expansion in a later analysis. The productive fraction for most TCR beta V segments was about 87% or about 30% in an earlier analysis. Donors belonging to an Asian-associated ancestry cluster reportedly showed fewer N-insertions in productive TCRs than the roughly 670-donor mean, according to what a later analysis found. A classifier reportedly called cytomegalovirus status with high sensitivity and specificity.

The PCR had 60 Vbeta and 13 Jbeta primers. Sequencing used immunoSEQ multiplex PCR; TCRdb keeps in-frame clones, though not all of them. The sample shows around 93,000 clones, approximately 69% of them seen only once. V was shortened by 3 bases and J by 4 bases, with 13 bases between the two germline ends. Germline V gene lookup returns CDR1 SGHTA and CDR2 FQGNSA. This CDR3 spans 15 amino acids. The TCR sequence derives from a boy younger than 18 in good health and CMV-seropositive. Sequenced input: PBMCs. The V call is TRBV7-2, the J call TRBJ1-5; the D is unclear. This chain's CDR3 is CASSLTRVGNQPQHF. In nucleotides, the CDR3 is TGTGCCAGCAGCTTGACGAGGGTTGGGAATCAGCCCCAGCATTTT.